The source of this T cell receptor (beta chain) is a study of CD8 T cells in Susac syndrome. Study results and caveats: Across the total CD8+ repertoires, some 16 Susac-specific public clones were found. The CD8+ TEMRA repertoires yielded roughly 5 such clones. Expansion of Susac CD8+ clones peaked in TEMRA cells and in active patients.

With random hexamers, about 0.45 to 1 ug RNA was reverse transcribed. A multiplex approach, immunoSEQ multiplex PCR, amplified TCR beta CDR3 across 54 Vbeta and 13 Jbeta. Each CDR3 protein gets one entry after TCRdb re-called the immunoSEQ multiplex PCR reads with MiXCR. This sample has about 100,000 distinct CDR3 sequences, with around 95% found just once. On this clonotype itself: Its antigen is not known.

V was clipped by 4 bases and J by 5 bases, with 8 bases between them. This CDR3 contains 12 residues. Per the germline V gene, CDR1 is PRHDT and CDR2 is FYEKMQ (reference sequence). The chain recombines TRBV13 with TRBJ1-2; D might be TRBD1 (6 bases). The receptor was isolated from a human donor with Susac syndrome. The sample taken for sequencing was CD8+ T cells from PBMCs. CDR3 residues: CASSSQGYGYTF. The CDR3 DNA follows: TGTGCCAGCAGCTCACAGGGTTATGGCTACACCTTC.